This T cell receptor (beta chain) was sequenced for a study of T cells in Graves' hyperthyroidism and ophthalmopathy. Study background: Specimen type is peripheral blood, collected at initial diagnosis prior to any treatment.

TCR beta CDR3 regions were amplified from RNA. A first-round RT-PCR of the TCR CDR3 used the HTBI primer set. MiXCR was run by TCRdb on the multiplex PCR reads, yielding one entry per CDR3 protein. The sample has hundreds of thousands of distinct CDR3 sequences; around 15% are singletons. Diagnoses were established using clinical symptoms, serum thyroxine and TRAb, thyroid ultrasound and orbital computed tomography. Broader study findings: Before onset, by a median of approximately 6.8 months, the model predicted ophthalmopathy.

About this clonotype: The antigen remains undetermined. The junction shows a germline mismatch at one end, possibly a read error.

The CDR3 length is 15 residues. Germline V CDR1 and CDR2: MNHNS, SASEGT. The receptor's source is a man aged 18 to 30 with Graves' ophthalmopathy. Sample: blood. The chain links TRBV6-1 to TRBJ1-2, with 7 positions matching TRBD1. The DNA of the CDR3 is TGTGCCGGCAGCAAGGGACAGTCCCCTTCCTATGGCTACACCTTC. Translation gives CAGSKGQSPSYGYTF.